This is a list of T cell receptor beta chains from one sample in a study of blood T cell repertoires in COVID-19. Using immunoSEQ multiplex PCR, the repertoire was profiled, and TCRdb retains in-frame clones only, with some absent. The sample comprises tens of thousands of clones, roughly 80% of which are singletons, and roughly 6% rests with the top ten. The source material was peripheral blood. Receptors were obtained from a man between 65 and 80 years old with COVID-19, enrolled during active disease. Each CDR3 is given with its conserved first and last residue. The order of the fields is J gene, D gene, V gene, clone size, CDR3 DNA, CDR3 protein. A D gene is named only where the DNA matches it firmly. Clone size is given for some rows only: seen once, a few or many times, or a class if the clone is expanded.

j_call: TRBJ1-2; d_call: TRBD1; v_call: TRBV9; clone_size: NA; cdr3_nt: TGTGCCAGCAGCGTAGGGGAGACAGGGGTCTATGGCTACACCTTC; cdr3_aa: CASSVGETGVYGYTF
j_call: TRBJ1-6; d_call: NA; v_call: TRBV27; clone_size: NA; cdr3_nt: TGTGCCAGCAGCTCCGGGACCCAAAGCGGGCTTTATAATTCACCCCTCCACTTT; cdr3_aa: CASSSGTQSGLYNSPLHF
j_call: TRBJ2-7; d_call: TRBD1; v_call: TRBV4-2; clone_size: NA; cdr3_nt: TGTGCCAGCAGCCTGGGACAGGGTGTATTGGACTACGAGCAGTACTTC; cdr3_aa: CASSLGQGVLDYEQYF
j_call: TRBJ1-2; d_call: NA; v_call: TRBV19; clone_size: NA; cdr3_nt: TGTGCCAGTAGTATCCAGGTACATAACTATGGCTACACCTTC; cdr3_aa: CASSIQVHNYGYTF
j_call: TRBJ2-7; d_call: NA; v_call: TRBV5-1; clone_size: NA; cdr3_nt: TGCGCCAGCAGGGAGGGAATGTACGAGCAGTACTTC; cdr3_aa: CASREGMYEQYF
j_call: TRBJ1-5; d_call: TRBD1; v_call: TRBV5-4; clone_size: NA; cdr3_nt: TGTGCCAGCAGCTTTGGGACAGGGGGCAGTCAGCCCCAGCATTTT; cdr3_aa: CASSFGTGGSQPQHF
j_call: TRBJ1-2; d_call: NA; v_call: TRBV28; clone_size: NA; cdr3_nt: TGTGCCAGCAGTTCGGACAGATATGGCTACACCTTC; cdr3_aa: CASSSDRYGYTF
j_call: TRBJ1-1; d_call: TRBD1; v_call: TRBV6-2/TRBV6-3; clone_size: NA; cdr3_nt: TGTGCCAGCAGTCCCGACAGGGTGAACACTGAAGCTTTCTTT; cdr3_aa: CASSPDRVNTEAFF
j_call: TRBJ1-2; d_call: TRBD1; v_call: TRBV7-6; clone_size: once; cdr3_nt: TGTGCCAGCAGCTTAGTAGGGACAGGGGGTCCCTATGGCTACACCTTC; cdr3_aa: CASSLVGTGGPYGYTF
j_call: TRBJ2-5; d_call: TRBD2; v_call: TRBV7-2; clone_size: NA; cdr3_nt: TGTGCCAGCAGCTTTACAGCATCAGCGGGGGGGACCCAGTACTTC; cdr3_aa: CASSFTASAGGTQYF
j_call: TRBJ1-2; d_call: NA; v_call: TRBV9; clone_size: NA; cdr3_nt: TGTGCCCGCAGCGTAGGCCATGGGACGGGACTCTATGGCTACACCTTC; cdr3_aa: CARSVGHGTGLYGYTF
j_call: TRBJ1-1; d_call: TRBD1; v_call: TRBV5-1; clone_size: NA; cdr3_nt: TGCGCCAGCAGCTTACAGGGGGCCGCGATGAACACTGAAGCTTTCTTT; cdr3_aa: CASSLQGAAMNTEAFF
j_call: TRBJ2-5; d_call: TRBD1; v_call: TRBV9; clone_size: NA; cdr3_nt: TGTGCCAGCAGCGCGGGCGGGACAGGGCTTACGGAGACCCAGTACTTC; cdr3_aa: CASSAGGTGLTETQYF
j_call: TRBJ1-2; d_call: NA; v_call: TRBV5-6; clone_size: NA; cdr3_nt: TGTGCCAGCAGGGGTTACAGTGTCAACTATGGCTACACCTTC; cdr3_aa: CASRGYSVNYGYTF
j_call: TRBJ2-5; d_call: NA; v_call: TRBV7-6; clone_size: few; cdr3_nt: TGTGCCAGCAGCTTTGCGGGTAGGGAGACCCAGTACTTC; cdr3_aa: CASSFAGRETQYF
j_call: TRBJ2-1; d_call: TRBD1; v_call: TRBV6-5; clone_size: NA; cdr3_nt: TGTGCCAGCAGTTCCTACAGGGGTAACAATGAGCAGTTCTTC; cdr3_aa: CASSSYRGNNEQFF
j_call: TRBJ2-1; d_call: NA; v_call: TRBV18; clone_size: NA; cdr3_nt: TGTGCCAGCTCACCTTCCCCCGGGACTTCTAACAATGAGCAGTTCTTC; cdr3_aa: CASSPSPGTSNNEQFF
j_call: TRBJ2-3; d_call: TRBD1; v_call: TRBV10-2; clone_size: NA; cdr3_nt: TGCGCCAGCAGTGTGCAGGGGGCTAGCACAGATACGCAGTATTTT; cdr3_aa: CASSVQGASTDTQYF
j_call: TRBJ2-7; d_call: TRBD1; v_call: TRBV30; clone_size: NA; cdr3_nt: TGTGCCTGGAGTGTTAGGACAGGGTATGTAGGGGAGTCCTACGAGCAGTACTTC; cdr3_aa: CAWSVRTGYVGESYEQYF